The 3 T cell receptor beta chains reported below all come from one sample, sequenced in a study of blood T cell repertoires in COVID-19. Generated by immunoSEQ multiplex PCR, the TCRdb table keeps only in-frame clones and is missing some. The sample contains approximately 480,000 clones, 75% to 90% of which appear only once. Sequencing was performed on PBMCs or T cells enriched from blood (not recorded which). These TCRs come from a woman aged 18-29 years who had recovered from COVID-19.

The chain uses TRBV30 and TRBJ1-2; D might be TRBD1 (5 bases). CDR3 length equals 14 residues. Trimming left V 6 bases short and J 7 bases short, with 21 bases between. Germline CDR1 and CDR2: GTSNPN and SVGIG (reference sequence). Written as DNA, the CDR3 is TGTGCCTGTAACCGGGACTGGGCTAGGGGTGGCTACACCTTC. Translation: CACNRDWARGGYTF.

This rearrangement joins TRBV3-1 (or the pseudogene TRBV3-2) to TRBJ2-2; TRBD1 matches 8 bases. Germline CDR1 is LGHDT and CDR2 is YNNKEL (reference sequence). V lost 0 bases, J lost 3 bases, and 6 bases stayed unmatched. The CDR3 has 17 residues. In DNA, the CDR3 is TGTGCCAGCAGCCAAGACGTTTGGACAGGGTACACCGGGGAGCTGTTTTTT. Protein sequence: CASSQDVWTGYTGELFF.

The chain uses TRBV6-5 and TRBJ2-7, with TRBD1 matching over 7 bases. The J segment lost 8 bases and the V segment lost 4 bases, leaving 11 bases of the junction unmatched. The germline CDR1 and CDR2 sequences are MNHEY and SVGAGI. There are 14 residues in the CDR3. The CDR3 region is CASSSVPGGVKQYF. CDR3 bases: TGTGCCAGCAGTTCCGTCCCAGGGGGAGTGAAGCAGTACTTC.